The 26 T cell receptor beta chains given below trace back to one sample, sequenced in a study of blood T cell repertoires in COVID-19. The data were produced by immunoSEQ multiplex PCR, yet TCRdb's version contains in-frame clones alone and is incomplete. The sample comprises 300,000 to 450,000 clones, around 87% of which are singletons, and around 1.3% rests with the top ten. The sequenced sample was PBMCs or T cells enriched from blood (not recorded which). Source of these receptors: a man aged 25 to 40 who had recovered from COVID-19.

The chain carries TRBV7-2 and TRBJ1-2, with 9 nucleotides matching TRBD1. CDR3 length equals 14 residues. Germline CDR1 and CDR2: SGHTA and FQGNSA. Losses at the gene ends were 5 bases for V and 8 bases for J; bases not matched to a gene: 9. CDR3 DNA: TGTGCCAGCAGCCCGGACAGGGGACAAGGGGGCTACACCTTC. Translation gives CASSPDRGQGGYTF.

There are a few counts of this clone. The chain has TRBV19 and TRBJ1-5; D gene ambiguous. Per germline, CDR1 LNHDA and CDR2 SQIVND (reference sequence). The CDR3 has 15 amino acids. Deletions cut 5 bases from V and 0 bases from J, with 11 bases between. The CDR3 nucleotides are TGTGCCAGTAGTTCAACAGCTTATAGCAATCAGCCCCAGCATTTT. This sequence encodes CASSSTAYSNQPQHF. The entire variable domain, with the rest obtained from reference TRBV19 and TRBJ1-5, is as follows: DGGITQSPKYLFRKEGQNVTLSCEQNLNHDAMYWYRQDPGQGLRLIYYSQIVNDFQKGDIAEGYSVSREKKESFPLTVTSAQKNPTAFYLCASSSTAYSNQPQHFGDGTRLSIL.

CDR3 amino acids: CASSLDRTGGGGYTF. The CDR3 DNA reads as TGCGCCAGCAGCTTGGATAGGACAGGGGGCGGAGGCTACACCTTC. This rearrangement joins TRBV5-1 to TRBJ1-2, with 11 bases matching TRBD1. The V and J ends lost 0 bases and 8 bases, in that order; junction bases with no gene match: 6. This CDR3 is 15 amino acids long. CDR1 and CDR2 from the germline V gene are SGHRS and YFSETQ. The whole variable domain, remainder taken from reference TRBV5-1 and TRBJ1-2, is KAGVTQTPRYLIKTRGQQVTLSCSPISGHRSVSWYQQTPGQGLQFLFEYFSETQRNKGNFPGRFSGRQFSNSRSEMNVSTLELGDSALYLCASSLDRTGGGGYTFGSGTRLTVV.

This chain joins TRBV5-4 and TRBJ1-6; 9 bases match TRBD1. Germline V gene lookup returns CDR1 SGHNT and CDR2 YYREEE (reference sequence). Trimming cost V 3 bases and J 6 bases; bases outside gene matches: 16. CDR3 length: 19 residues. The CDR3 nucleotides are TGTGCCAGCAGCTACCGGACAGGGGAAATATTAACTGTTAATTCACCCCTCCACTTT. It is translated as CASSYRTGEILTVNSPLHF.

This CDR3 reads CASSTDSGDTEAFF. The CDR3, as DNA: TGTGCCAGCAGCACGGACTCCGGGGACACTGAAGCTTTCTTT. The J gene is TRBJ1-1, the V gene TRBV2; D ambiguous. The CDR3 runs to 14 residues. Germline values: CDR1 SNHLY, CDR2 FYNNEI. The ends were cut back, 6 bases at V and 3 bases at J, with 14 bases in the middle.

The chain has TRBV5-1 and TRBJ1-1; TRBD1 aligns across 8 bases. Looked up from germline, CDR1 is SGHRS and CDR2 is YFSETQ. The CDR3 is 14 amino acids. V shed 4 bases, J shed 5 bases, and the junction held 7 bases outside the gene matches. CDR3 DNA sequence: TGCGCCAGCAGCCCCTCCGGGACAGGAACTGAAGCTTTCTTT. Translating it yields CASSPSGTGTEAFF.

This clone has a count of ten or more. CDR3 DNA sequence: TGTGCCAGCAGCCTCGAGAACAGGGCCCGGTTTTCCTTCTATGGCTACACCTTC. It translates to CASSLENRARFSFYGYTF. The chain uses TRBV7-6 and TRBJ1-2, with D tentatively TRBD1 (6 bases). This CDR3 has 18 amino acids. Trimming cost V 5 bases and J 4 bases, with 26 bases left between them. Germline CDR1 is SGHVS and CDR2 is FNYEAQ.

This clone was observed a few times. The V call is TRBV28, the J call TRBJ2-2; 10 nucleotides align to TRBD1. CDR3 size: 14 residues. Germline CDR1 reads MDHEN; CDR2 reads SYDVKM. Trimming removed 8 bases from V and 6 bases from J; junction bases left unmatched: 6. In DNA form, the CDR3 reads TGTGCCAGCGAAGACAGGGGGCGCGCCGGGGAGCTGTTTTTT. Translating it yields CASEDRGRAGELFF.

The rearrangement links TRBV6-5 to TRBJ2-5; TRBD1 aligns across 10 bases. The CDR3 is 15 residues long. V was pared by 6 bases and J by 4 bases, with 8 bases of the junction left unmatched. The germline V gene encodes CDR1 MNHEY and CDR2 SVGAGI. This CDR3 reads CASSAGQGNRETQYF. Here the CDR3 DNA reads TGTGCCAGCAGCGCGGGACAGGGGAATCGAGAGACCCAGTACTTC.

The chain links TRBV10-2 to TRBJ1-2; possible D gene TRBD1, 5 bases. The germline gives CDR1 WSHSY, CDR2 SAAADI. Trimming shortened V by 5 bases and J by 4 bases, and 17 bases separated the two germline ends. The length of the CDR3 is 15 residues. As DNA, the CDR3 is TGCGCCAGCAGTCAGGAAAAGGGGAAGAGCTATGGCTACACCTTC. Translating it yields CASSQEKGKSYGYTF.

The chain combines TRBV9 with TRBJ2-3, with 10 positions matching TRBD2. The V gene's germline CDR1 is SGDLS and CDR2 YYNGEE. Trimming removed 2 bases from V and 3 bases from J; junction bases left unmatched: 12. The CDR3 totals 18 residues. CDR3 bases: TGTGCCAGCAGCGTCCTAGCGGGGGATATTGTGGGGACAGATACGCAGTATTTT. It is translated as CASSVLAGDIVGTDTQYF.

The CDR3 nucleotides read TGTGCCAGCAGTTACATCCAGGGAGGCACTGAAGCTTTCTTT. As protein: CASSYIQGGTEAFF. The rearrangement joins TRBV6-5 to TRBJ1-1; D may be TRBD1 (5 bases). This CDR3 contains 14 residues. Deletions cut 2 bases from V and 4 bases from J, with 11 bases between. Germline V gene sequence: CDR1 MNHEY, CDR2 SVGAGI.

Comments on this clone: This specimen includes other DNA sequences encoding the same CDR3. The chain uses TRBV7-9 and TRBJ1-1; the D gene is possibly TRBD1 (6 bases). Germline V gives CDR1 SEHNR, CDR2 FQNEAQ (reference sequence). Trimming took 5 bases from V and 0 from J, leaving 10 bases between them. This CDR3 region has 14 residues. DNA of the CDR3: TGTGCCAGCAGCCTCGGACAGATGAACACTGAAGCTTTCTTT. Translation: CASSLGQMNTEAFF.

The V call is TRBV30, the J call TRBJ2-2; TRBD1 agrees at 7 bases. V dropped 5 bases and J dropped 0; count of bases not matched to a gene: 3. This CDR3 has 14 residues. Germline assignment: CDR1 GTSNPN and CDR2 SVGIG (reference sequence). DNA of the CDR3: TGTGCCTGGGGGACAGAAGCGAACACCGGGGAGCTGTTTTTT. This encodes CAWGTEANTGELFF.

The CDR3 is CASSSTGLAGRTGELFF. In DNA, the CDR3 is TGTGCCAGCAGCTCAACCGGACTAGCGGGGAGGACCGGGGAGCTGTTTTTT. The rearrangement links TRBV7-2 to TRBJ2-2, with 12 bases identical to TRBD2. Germline V gene sequence: CDR1 SGHTA, CDR2 FQGNSA. With 4 bases clipped from V and 5 bases from J, the junction kept 8 bases outside the gene matches. The CDR3 length is 17 residues.

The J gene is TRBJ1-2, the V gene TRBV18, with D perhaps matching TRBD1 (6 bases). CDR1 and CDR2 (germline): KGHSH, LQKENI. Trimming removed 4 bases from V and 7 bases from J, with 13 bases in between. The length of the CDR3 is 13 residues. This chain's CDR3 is CASSLPGARGYTF. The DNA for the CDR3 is TGTGCCAGCTCACTCCCAGGGGCGCGTGGCTACACCTTC.

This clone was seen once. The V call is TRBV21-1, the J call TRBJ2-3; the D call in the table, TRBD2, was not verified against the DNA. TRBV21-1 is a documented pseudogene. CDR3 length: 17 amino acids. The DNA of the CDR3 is TGTGCCAGCAGCAAACCCTTCGGGGGAGAGGGCACAGATACGCAGTATTTT. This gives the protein CASSKPFGGEGTDTQYF.

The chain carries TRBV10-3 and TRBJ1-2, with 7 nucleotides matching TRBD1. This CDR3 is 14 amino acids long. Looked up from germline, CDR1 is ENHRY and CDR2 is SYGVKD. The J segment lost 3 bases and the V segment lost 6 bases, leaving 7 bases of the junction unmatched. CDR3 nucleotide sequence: TGTGCCATCAGGGGACAGCGAGCTGACTATGGCTACACCTTC. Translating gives CAIRGQRADYGYTF.

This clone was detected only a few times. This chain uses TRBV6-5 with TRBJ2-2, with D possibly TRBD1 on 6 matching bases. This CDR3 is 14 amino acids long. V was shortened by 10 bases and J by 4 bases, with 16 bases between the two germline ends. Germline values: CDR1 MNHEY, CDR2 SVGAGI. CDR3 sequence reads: CATQTGPGTGELFF. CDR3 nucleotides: TGTGCCACCCAGACAGGCCCGGGCACCGGGGAGCTGTTTTTT.

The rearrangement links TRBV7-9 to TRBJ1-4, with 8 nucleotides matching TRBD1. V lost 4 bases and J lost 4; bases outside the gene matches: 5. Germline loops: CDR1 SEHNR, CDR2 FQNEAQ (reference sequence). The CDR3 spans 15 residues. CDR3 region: CASSSGTGSNEKLFF. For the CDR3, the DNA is TGTGCCAGCAGCTCAGGGACAGGAAGTAATGAAAAACTGTTTTTT.

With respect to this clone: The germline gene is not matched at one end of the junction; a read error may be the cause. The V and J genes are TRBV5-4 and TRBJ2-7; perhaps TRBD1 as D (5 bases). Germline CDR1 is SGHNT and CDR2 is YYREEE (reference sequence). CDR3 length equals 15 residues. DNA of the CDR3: TGTGCCAGCAGCTTCCCGACAGCCAGTTCCTACAAGCAGTACTTC. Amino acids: CASSFPTASSYKQYF.

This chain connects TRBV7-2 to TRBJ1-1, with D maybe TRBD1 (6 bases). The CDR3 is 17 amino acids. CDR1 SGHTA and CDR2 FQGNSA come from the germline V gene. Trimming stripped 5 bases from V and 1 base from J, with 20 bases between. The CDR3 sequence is CASSAQPYRDSNTEAFF. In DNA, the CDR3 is TGTGCCAGCAGCGCCCAGCCCTACAGGGATTCGAACACTGAAGCTTTCTTT.

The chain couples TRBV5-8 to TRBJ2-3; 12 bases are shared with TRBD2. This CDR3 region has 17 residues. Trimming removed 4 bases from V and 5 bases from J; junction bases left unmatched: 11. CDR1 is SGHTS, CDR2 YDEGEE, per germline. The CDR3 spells CASSPRRLAGEEDTQYF. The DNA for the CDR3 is TGTGCCAGCAGCCCGCGACGACTAGCGGGGGAAGAAGATACGCAGTATTTT.

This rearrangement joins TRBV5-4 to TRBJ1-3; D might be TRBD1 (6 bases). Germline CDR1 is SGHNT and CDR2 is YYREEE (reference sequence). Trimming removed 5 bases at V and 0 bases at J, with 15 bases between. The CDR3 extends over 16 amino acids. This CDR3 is CASSTYRDGSGNTIYF. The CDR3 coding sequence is TGTGCCAGCAGTACTTACAGGGACGGCTCTGGAAACACCATATATTTT.

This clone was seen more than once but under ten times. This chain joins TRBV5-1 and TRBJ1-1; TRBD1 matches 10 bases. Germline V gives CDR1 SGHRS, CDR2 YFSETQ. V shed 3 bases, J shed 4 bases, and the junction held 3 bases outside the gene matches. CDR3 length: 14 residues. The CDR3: CASSWGQGSTEAFF. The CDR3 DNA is TGCGCCAGCAGCTGGGGACAGGGGAGCACTGAAGCTTTCTTT.

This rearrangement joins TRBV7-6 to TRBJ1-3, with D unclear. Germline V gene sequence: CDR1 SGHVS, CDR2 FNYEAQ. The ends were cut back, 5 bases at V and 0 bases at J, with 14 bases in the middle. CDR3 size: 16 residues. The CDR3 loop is CASSPSTLSSGNTIYF. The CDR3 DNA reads TGTGCCAGCAGCCCCTCTACCTTGAGCTCTGGAAACACCATATATTTT. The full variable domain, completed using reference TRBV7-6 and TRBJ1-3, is GAGVSQSPRYKVTKRGQDVALRCDPISGHVSLYWYRQALGQGPEFLTYFNYEAQQDKSGLPNDRFSAERPEGSISTLTIQRTEQRDSAMYRCASSPSTLSSGNTIYFGEGSWLTVV.